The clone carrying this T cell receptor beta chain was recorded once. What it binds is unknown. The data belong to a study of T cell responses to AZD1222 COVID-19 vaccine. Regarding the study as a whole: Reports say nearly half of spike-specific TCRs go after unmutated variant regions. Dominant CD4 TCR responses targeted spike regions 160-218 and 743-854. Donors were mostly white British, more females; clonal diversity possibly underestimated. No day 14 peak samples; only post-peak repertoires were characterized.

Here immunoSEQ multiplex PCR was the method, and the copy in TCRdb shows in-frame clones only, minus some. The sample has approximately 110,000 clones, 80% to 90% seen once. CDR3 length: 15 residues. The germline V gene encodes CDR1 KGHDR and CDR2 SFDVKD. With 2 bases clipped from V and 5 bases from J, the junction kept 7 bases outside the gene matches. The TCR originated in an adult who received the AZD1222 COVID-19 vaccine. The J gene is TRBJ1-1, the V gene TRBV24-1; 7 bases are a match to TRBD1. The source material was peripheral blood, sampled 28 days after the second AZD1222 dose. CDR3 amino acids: CATSDSTGRGTEAFF. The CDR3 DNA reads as TGTGCCACCAGTGATTCGACAGGGAGGGGAACTGAAGCTTTCTTT.